This T cell receptor beta chain comes out of a study of blood T cells in healthy people across ages (dated by TCRdb to between 2015 and 2016). The study in broad terms: In model experiments, template switching captured about one uniquely barcoded TCR beta cDNA molecule for every two T cells. The donors were split into four age groups: young (average around 15 years), middle-aged (about 40), aged (more than 60) and long-lived (approximately 89). Using the same blood draw, the study looked at two additional independent replicas of 1 million unique cDNA reads for two donors, one aged 18 to 30 and the other aged 80 or older. To avoid experimental bias, donors of different ages were spread randomly across the sequencing lanes. To track age-related changes in TCR beta repertoire diversity, the study relied on deep sequencing normalized with unique cDNA molecular identifiers. Overall study results and their limits: Estimates of total diversity based on one million sequenced T cells were regarded as lower bounds and as underestimates. Bulk unsorted PBMC profiling prevented conclusive comparison of naive and antigen-experienced compartments. Observed TCR beta diversity per million T cells fell roughly linearly with age, and a significant reduction was already apparent by age approximately 40. Because the CMV infection status of the donors was unknown, age-related changes in expanded clonotypes may potentially have been confounded. The long-lived group showed more naive CD4+ T cells, fewer expanded clones and increased TCR diversity than the aged group, suggesting age selection. The percentage of naive T cells measured by flow cytometry correlated strongly with observed TCR beta diversity.

From V the trimming removes 6 bases and from J it removes 5 bases, while the gene matches leave 6 bases of the junction unaccounted for. The CDR3 contains 13 residues, cysteine and phenylalanine counted. Left in the record is the CDR3 DNA by itself, 39 bases read in frame from the first base. CDR1 and CDR2 are read off the germline V gene as SNHLY and FYNNEI. Libraries came from 5' RACE. The data were produced on an Illumina HiSeq 2500. A second PCR of about 6 to 11 cycles was performed with a sample-barcoded 5' primer and a J-beta primer mix. A template-switch 5' adaptor carrying 12 random nucleotides introduced a unique molecular identifier onto each TCR beta cDNA molecule. Each sample yielded at least 3 million CDR3-containing paired-end reads. First-strand cDNA synthesis was performed from all RNA using the Mint cDNA synthesis kit, with priming by a TRBC-specific oligonucleotide. Following uracil-DNA glycosylase treatment, a first 18-cycle PCR with universal primers M1SS and BC2_uni_R was performed on all cDNA. Regarding the original processing steps: For normalization, 1 million high-quality reads, each with a distinct molecular identifier, were randomly selected from each sample. Reads sharing molecular identifiers were discarded rather than binned into consensus sequences. CDR3 identification, clonotype clustering and error correction used MiTCR with a Q25 quality threshold and the strictest error-elimination algorithm. A nonparametric unseen species model with Euler transformation was used to estimate a lower bound on total TCR beta diversity. The raw public data were reprocessed by TCRdb itself: fastp quality trimming at Q25, MiXCR clonotype calling, in-frame beta chains only. Under each unique CDR3 protein, matching rows form one entry showing the most common genes and DNA. The V and J calls were not made by the authors but by TCRdb's processing. The sample data list hundreds of thousands of distinct CDR3 sequences, and 45% to 70% of these were observed just once. The ten largest account for roughly 24% of the sample.

Turning to this clonotype: Its antigen has not been determined. No much larger clone exists at a distance of one base, and base qualities are not known.

The 39 donors, aged about 6 to 95 years, were systemically healthy Caucasian individuals from Russia. Ten milliliters of peripheral blood were drawn from each donor into EDTA-treated Vacutainer tubes. Ficoll-Paque density-gradient centrifugation was used to isolate PBMCs, with at least 6.5 million per sample. Total RNA was extracted from PBMCs with Trizol reagent, with at least 5 micrograms obtained per sample. For every donor, an aliquot of PBMCs went through flow cytometry to measure the percentages of naive CD45RAhigh/CD27high T cells. Material for sequencing was blood. The rearrangement combines TRBV2 with TRBJ2-7; 8 nucleotides in the junction match TRBD1. The TCR sequence derives from a middle-aged man in good health. The base sequence is TGTGCCAGCAGGCGGGGACAGGCGAACGAGCAGTACTTC. The encoded protein is CASRRGQANEQYF.